This paragraph covers one T cell receptor (beta chain) sequence. As yet, its antigen is unknown. Quantitative 5'-RACE with molecular barcodes produced the TCR beta libraries. TCRdb reanalysed the 5' RACE reads using MiXCR and keeps one entry per CDR3 protein. The sample lists a few hundred thousand distinct CDR3 sequences, 20% occurring once. This specimen belongs to a study of CD8 T cells in ankylosing spondylitis. Study-wide results and limits: In ankylosing spondylitis blood, a motif of roughly eight highly homologous TCR beta variants appeared characteristic. In reactive arthritis synovial fluid and blood, some motif variants had been reported before.

This CDR3 is built from 18 residues. Germline V gene data show CDR1 as MDHEN and CDR2 as SYDVKM. Trimming stripped 3 bases from V and 0 bases from J, with 18 bases between. The source of this sequence is a male donor with ankylosing spondylitis or in good health (not recorded which). The sample consisted of blood, either unsorted or a sorted T cell fraction (not recorded which). The rearrangement links TRBV28 to TRBJ2-4; D perhaps matches TRBD2 (5 bases). In nucleotides, the CDR3 is TGTGCCAGCAGTTTCCTAGGCCCGGAGGATTTAGCCAAAAACATTCAGTACTTC. Amino acid sequence: CASSFLGPEDLAKNIQYF.